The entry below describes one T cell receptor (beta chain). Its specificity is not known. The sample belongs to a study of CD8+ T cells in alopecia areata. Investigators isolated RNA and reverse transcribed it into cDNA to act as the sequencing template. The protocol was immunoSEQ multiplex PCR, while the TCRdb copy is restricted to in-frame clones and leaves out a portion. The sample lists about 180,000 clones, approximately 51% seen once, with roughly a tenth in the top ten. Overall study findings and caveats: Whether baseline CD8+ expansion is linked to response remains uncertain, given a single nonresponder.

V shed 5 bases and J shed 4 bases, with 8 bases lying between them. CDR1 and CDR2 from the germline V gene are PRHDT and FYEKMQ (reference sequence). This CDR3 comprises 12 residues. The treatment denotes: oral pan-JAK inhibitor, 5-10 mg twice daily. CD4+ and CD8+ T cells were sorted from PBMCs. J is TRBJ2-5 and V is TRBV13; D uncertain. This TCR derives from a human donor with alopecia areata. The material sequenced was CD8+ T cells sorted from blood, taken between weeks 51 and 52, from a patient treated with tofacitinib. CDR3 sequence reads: CASSSMVETQYF. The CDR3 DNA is TGTGCCAGCAGCAGTATGGTAGAGACCCAGTACTTC.